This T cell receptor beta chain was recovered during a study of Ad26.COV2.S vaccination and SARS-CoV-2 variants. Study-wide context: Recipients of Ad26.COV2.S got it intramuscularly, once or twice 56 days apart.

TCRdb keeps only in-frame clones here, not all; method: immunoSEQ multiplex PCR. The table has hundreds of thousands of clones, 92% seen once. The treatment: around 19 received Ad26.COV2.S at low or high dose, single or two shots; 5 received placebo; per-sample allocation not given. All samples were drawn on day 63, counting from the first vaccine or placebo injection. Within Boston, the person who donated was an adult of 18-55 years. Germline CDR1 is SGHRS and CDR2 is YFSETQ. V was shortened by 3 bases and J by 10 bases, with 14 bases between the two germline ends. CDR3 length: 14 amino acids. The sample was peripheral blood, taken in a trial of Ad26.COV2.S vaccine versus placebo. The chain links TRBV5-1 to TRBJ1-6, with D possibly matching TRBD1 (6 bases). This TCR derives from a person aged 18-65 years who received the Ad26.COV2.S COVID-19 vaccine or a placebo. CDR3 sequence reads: CASSSTGSGSPLHF. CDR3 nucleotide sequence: TGCGCCAGCAGCTCCACAGGGAGTGGATCACCCCTCCACTTT.